Listed below are T cell receptor beta chains from one sample, sequenced in a study of early stage breast cancer tumors. This table comes from immunoSEQ multiplex PCR, and its TCRdb copy is limited to in-frame clones, with some not included. Counted here are fewer than 30,000 clones, around 50% occurring once; the ten biggest clones make up 7% to 9%. Sequencing input: breast tumor tissue. The source of these receptors is a person in their fifties or sixties with breast cancer. CDR3s include the opening cysteine and the closing phenylalanine or tryptophan.

V: TRBV7-2; J: TRBJ2-1; CDR3: CASSSSDYNEQFF
V: TRBV10-3; J: TRBJ2-3; CDR3: CAIRAGDGESTDTQYF
V: TRBV6-1; J: TRBJ1-3; CDR3: CASSEGAAWAGNTIYF
V: TRBV11-1; J: TRBJ2-7; CDR3: CASSSDRGGYEQYF
V: TRBV18; J: TRBJ1-1; CDR3: CASSPQKNTEAFF
V: TRBV10-3; J: TRBJ2-3; CDR3: CASMQGDADTQYF
V: TRBV5-8; J: TRBJ1-3; CDR3: CASSFRGEDTIYF
V: TRBV29-1; J: TRBJ2-1; CDR3: CSVILISGIIEQFF
V: TRBV19; J: TRBJ2-5; CDR3: CASSIRGNPQETQYF
V: TRBV5-6; J: TRBJ2-5; CDR3: CASSRGTSQETQYF
V: TRBV6-5; J: TRBJ2-5; CDR3: CASRSTGKGETQYF
V: TRBV19; J: TRBJ1-3; CDR3: CASSSSFSGNTIYF
V: TRBV27; J: TRBJ1-2; CDR3: CASSPQAEGYGYTF
V: TRBV9; J: TRBJ2-3; CDR3: CASSARQVFRTDTQYF
V: TRBV11-2; J: TRBJ1-2; CDR3: CASSSGRRYTF
V: TRBV27; J: TRBJ2-2; CDR3: CASSFGLAGNGELFF
V: TRBV11-1; J: TRBJ2-6; CDR3: CASGVGFGANVLTF
V: TRBV6-5; J: TRBJ1-4; CDR3: CASRSGAEKLFF
V: TRBV2; J: TRBJ1-5; CDR3: CASRGTGGGSNQPQHF
V: TRBV19; J: TRBJ2-2; CDR3: CASSTGTVNTGELFF
V: TRBV15; J: TRBJ2-7; CDR3: CATSRGSGVSSYEQYF
V: TRBV27; J: TRBJ2-7; CDR3: CASSSGETYEQYF
V: TRBV2; J: TRBJ2-7; CDR3: CASSETRPEQYF
V: TRBV9; J: TRBJ2-3; CDR3: CASSADGQTTDTQYF